A selection of T cell receptor beta chains follows, all from one sample in a study of shared clonotypes between healthy human individuals. The repertoire was sequenced with immunoSEQ multiplex PCR; TCRdb's copy has only in-frame clones and lacks some. The profile covers 2.5 million or so clones, with over 85% appearing a single time and over 0.12% taken by the ten largest. The sample consisted of naive CD4+ T cells sorted from blood. Every receptor here comes from a man aged 18 to 30 in good health. Each CDR3 is given with its conserved first and last residue. Fields, in order: V gene, J gene, clone size, CDR3 length, D gene, CDR3 DNA, CDR3 protein. The D gene is left open where the match is weak. Clone size is not always given. Where it is, it says once, few, many or a class for expanded clones.

V gene: TRBV27
J gene: TRBJ2-3
clone size: NA
CDR3 length: 15
D gene: NA
CDR3 DNA: TGTGCCAGCAGTTTTAGGGCACGGGACACAGATACGCAGTATTTT
CDR3 protein: CASSFRARDTDTQYF

V gene: TRBV9
J gene: TRBJ1-1
clone size: NA
CDR3 length: 12
D gene: NA
CDR3 DNA: TGTGCCAGCAGCGGCCAGAACACTGAAGCTTTCTTT
CDR3 protein: CASSGQNTEAFF

V gene: TRBV5-8
J gene: TRBJ2-5
clone size: NA
CDR3 length: 17
D gene: TRBD2
CDR3 DNA: TGTGCCAGCAGCTTAAGACGGCTAGCGGGATTTCGGGAGACCCAGTACTTC
CDR3 protein: CASSLRRLAGFRETQYF

V gene: TRBV18
J gene: TRBJ2-1
clone size: NA
CDR3 length: 14
D gene: NA
CDR3 DNA: TGTGCCAGCTCACCGATGGACGGAGGGGGTGAGCAGTTCTTC
CDR3 protein: CASSPMDGGGEQFF

V gene: TRBV20-1
J gene: TRBJ1-2
clone size: NA
CDR3 length: 11
D gene: NA
CDR3 DNA: TGCAGTGCTAGACCCCCGCATGGCTACACCTTC
CDR3 protein: CSARPPHGYTF

V gene: TRBV10-3
J gene: TRBJ2-7
clone size: NA
CDR3 length: 14
D gene: NA
CDR3 DNA: TGTGCCATCAGTGAAGGACAGTCATCCTACGAGCAGTACTTC
CDR3 protein: CAISEGQSSYEQYF

V gene: TRBV15
J gene: TRBJ1-4
clone size: NA
CDR3 length: 14
D gene: TRBD1
CDR3 DNA: TGTGCCACCAGCCCCACCGGGACAGGGAGGAAACTGTTTTTT
CDR3 protein: CATSPTGTGRKLFF

V gene: TRBV6-6
J gene: TRBJ1-3
clone size: NA
CDR3 length: 15
D gene: TRBD1
CDR3 DNA: TGTGCCAGCAGTCCCCGAGGACAGGGGGGAAACACCATATATTTT
CDR3 protein: CASSPRGQGGNTIYF

V gene: TRBV6-1
J gene: TRBJ2-3
clone size: NA
CDR3 length: 17
D gene: TRBD2
CDR3 DNA: TGTGCCAGCAGTGCCGGACTAGCGGGGGGAAGCACAGATACGCAGTATTTT
CDR3 protein: CASSAGLAGGSTDTQYF

V gene: TRBV5-1
J gene: TRBJ2-7
clone size: NA
CDR3 length: 14
D gene: NA
CDR3 DNA: TGCGCCAGCAGCCAGAGGTTTGTGGGGCACGAGCAGTACTTC
CDR3 protein: CASSQRFVGHEQYF

V gene: TRBV18
J gene: TRBJ2-5
clone size: NA
CDR3 length: 12
D gene: NA
CDR3 DNA: TGTGCCAGCTCCCCCCGGCTAGAGACCCAGTACTTC
CDR3 protein: CASSPRLETQYF

V gene: TRBV19
J gene: TRBJ1-5
clone size: few
CDR3 length: 11
D gene: NA
CDR3 DNA: TGTGCCAGTAGTAATGGGGAGCCCCAGCATTTT
CDR3 protein: CASSNGEPQHF

V gene: TRBV2
J gene: TRBJ1-5
clone size: NA
CDR3 length: 15
D gene: NA
CDR3 DNA: TGTGCCAGCAGTGATCGGGGCGGGGGCAATCAGCCCCAGCATTTT
CDR3 protein: CASSDRGGGNQPQHF

V gene: TRBV5-1
J gene: TRBJ2-6
clone size: once
CDR3 length: 15
D gene: NA
CDR3 DNA: TGCGCCAGCAGCTTTGATCTCTCTGGGGCCAACGTCCTGACTTTC
CDR3 protein: CASSFDLSGANVLTF

V gene: TRBV19
J gene: TRBJ1-4
clone size: NA
CDR3 length: 14
D gene: TRBD1
CDR3 DNA: TGTGCCAGTAGCCCACAGGGGGCCGAGGAAAAACTGTTTTTT
CDR3 protein: CASSPQGAEEKLFF

V gene: TRBV29-1
J gene: TRBJ2-5
clone size: NA
CDR3 length: 14
D gene: TRBD2
CDR3 DNA: TGCAGCGCGACCCGATGGGGGGGCCAAGAGACCCAGTACTTC
CDR3 protein: CSATRWGGQETQYF

V gene: TRBV6-5
J gene: TRBJ2-7
clone size: NA
CDR3 length: 13
D gene: NA
CDR3 DNA: TGTGCCAGCAGTTACTCGGCCAGCTACGAGCAGTACTTC
CDR3 protein: CASSYSASYEQYF

V gene: TRBV19
J gene: TRBJ2-3
clone size: NA
CDR3 length: 16
D gene: TRBD2
CDR3 DNA: TGTGCCAGTAGTCCGGGACTAGCGGGGGGCACAGATACGCAGTATTTT
CDR3 protein: CASSPGLAGGTDTQYF

V gene: TRBV6-1
J gene: TRBJ2-3
clone size: NA
CDR3 length: 15
D gene: TRBD2
CDR3 DNA: TGTGCCAGCCGGGCTAGCGGGATAGGCACAGATACGCAGTATTTT
CDR3 protein: CASRASGIGTDTQYF

V gene: TRBV9
J gene: TRBJ2-7
clone size: NA
CDR3 length: 16
D gene: TRBD2
CDR3 DNA: TGTGCCAGCAGCGTAGCCGGGACTAGCCGGCTCGACGAGCAGTACTTC
CDR3 protein: CASSVAGTSRLDEQYF

V gene: TRBV11-2
J gene: TRBJ1-2
clone size: once
CDR3 length: 13
D gene: NA
CDR3 DNA: TGTGCCAGCAGCTCCCATTCTGGGTTCGGCTACACCTTC
CDR3 protein: CASSSHSGFGYTF

V gene: TRBV19
J gene: TRBJ2-3
clone size: NA
CDR3 length: 13
D gene: NA
CDR3 DNA: TGTGCCAGTAGTGGGGGGAGCACAGATACGCAGTATTTT
CDR3 protein: CASSGGSTDTQYF

V gene: TRBV27
J gene: TRBJ2-7
clone size: NA
CDR3 length: 14
D gene: NA
CDR3 DNA: TGTGCCAGCAGTTTATCACCGGGTCTATACGAGCAGTACTTC
CDR3 protein: CASSLSPGLYEQYF

V gene: TRBV19
J gene: TRBJ1-5
clone size: few
CDR3 length: 15
D gene: NA
CDR3 DNA: TGTGCCAGTAGTATTCGAGAGAGGCTCAATCAGCCCCAGCATTTT
CDR3 protein: CASSIRERLNQPQHF

V gene: TRBV18
J gene: TRBJ2-3
clone size: NA
CDR3 length: 15
D gene: TRBD2
CDR3 DNA: TGTGCCAGCACCCGACTAGCGGGGAACACAGATACGCAGTATTTT
CDR3 protein: CASTRLAGNTDTQYF

V gene: TRBV7-2
J gene: TRBJ1-1
clone size: NA
CDR3 length: 14
D gene: NA
CDR3 DNA: TGTGCCAGCAGCCTCTGGGGAGTTAACACTGAAGCTTTCTTT
CDR3 protein: CASSLWGVNTEAFF

V gene: TRBV30
J gene: TRBJ2-5
clone size: NA
CDR3 length: 12
D gene: NA
CDR3 DNA: TGTGCCTGGACCCCCATTTTGGGAGCCCAGTACTTC
CDR3 protein: CAWTPILGAQYF

V gene: TRBV27
J gene: TRBJ2-2
clone size: NA
CDR3 length: 17
D gene: TRBD2
CDR3 DNA: TGTGCCAGCAGACGAAAGCCGAGCGGGATAGGCACCGGGGAGCTGTTTTTT
CDR3 protein: CASRRKPSGIGTGELFF

V gene: TRBV15
J gene: TRBJ2-5
clone size: NA
CDR3 length: 13
D gene: TRBD2
CDR3 DNA: TGTGCCACCAGGGGACTAGTTCAAGAGACCCAGTACTTC
CDR3 protein: CATRGLVQETQYF